The 30 T cell receptor beta chains below all came from one sample that was sequenced in a study of control samples from healthy donors and cancer patients. Profiled with immunoSEQ multiplex PCR; TCRdb holds only in-frame clones, not every one. The table shows over 100,000 clones, with more than 70% occurring only once. Sequenced input: blood. Receptors originate from a man aged 35 to 55 in good health.

Ten or more counts support this clone. This chain uses TRBV2 with TRBJ2-3; D is ambiguous. V dropped 6 bases and J dropped 2 bases, with 6 bases sitting between them. The germline gives CDR1 SNHLY, CDR2 FYNNEI. This CDR3 region has 12 residues. Here the CDR3 reads CASRVDTDTQYF. The CDR3 coding sequence is TGTGCCAGCAGGGTTGACACAGATACGCAGTATTTT.

V gene TRBV7-9 combines with J gene TRBJ1-5; D unclear. The CDR3 extends over 14 amino acids. The germline CDR1 and CDR2 sequences are SEHNR and FQNEAQ (reference sequence). V gave up 5 bases and J gave up 6 bases, with 14 bases separating them. CDR3 loop: CASSPQDGGQPQHF. The CDR3 DNA is TGTGCCAGCAGCCCCCAGGACGGCGGTCAGCCCCAGCATTTT. Full variable domain (outside the CDR3, taken from reference TRBV7-9 and TRBJ1-5): DTGVSQNPRHKITKRGQNVTFRCDPISEHNRLYWYRQTLGQGPEFLTYFQNEAQLEKSRLLSDRFSAERPKGSFSTLEIQRTEQGDSAMYLCASSPQDGGQPQHFGDGTRLSIL.

This chain connects TRBV15 to TRBJ1-5; D might be TRBD1 (5 bases). Trimming took 3 bases from V and 0 from J, leaving 9 bases between them. Germline V gene data show CDR1 as LNHNV and CDR2 as YYDKDF (reference sequence). The CDR3 runs to 15 residues. The CDR3 DNA reads TGTGCCACCAGCAGCACAGGTAATAGCAATCAGCCCCAGCATTTT. Amino acids: CATSSTGNSNQPQHF.

V and J are TRBV29-1 and TRBJ2-7, with a tentative D call TRBD1 (6 bases). CDR1 SQVTM and CDR2 ANQGSEA come from the germline V gene. The CDR3 length is 12 residues. The V gene lost 5 bases and the J gene lost 6 bases, with 14 bases spanning the gap. The CDR3 protein is CSVYSGDGEQYF. CDR3 bases: TGCAGCGTTTATTCAGGGGACGGCGAGCAGTACTTC.

The rearrangement joins TRBV7-9 to TRBJ1-1; D is ambiguous. The CDR3 has 16 residues. CDR1 and CDR2 (germline): SEHNR, FQNEAQ (reference sequence). V shed 5 bases and J shed 0 bases, with 16 bases lying between them. The CDR3 region is CASSPPGRTMNTEAFF. The CDR3 nucleotides read TGTGCCAGCAGCCCCCCTGGCCGCACTATGAACACTGAAGCTTTCTTT.

The J gene is TRBJ1-5, the V gene TRBV19; 10 nucleotides agree with TRBD1. Germline V gene sequence: CDR1 LNHDA, CDR2 SQIVND (reference sequence). This CDR3 has 16 residues. Trimming removed 5 bases from V and 7 bases from J; junction bases left unmatched: 11. The CDR3 loop reads CASSAHSTGGRQPQHF. CDR3 DNA: TGTGCCAGTAGTGCTCACTCGACAGGGGGCAGGCAGCCCCAGCATTTT.

The gene calls are TRBV19 and TRBJ1-2; no clear D gene. Per the germline V gene, CDR1 is LNHDA and CDR2 is SQIVND (reference sequence). The CDR3 runs 14 residues. The V end lost 4 bases, the J end lost 4 bases, and 13 bases lay between the germline ends. In DNA, the CDR3 is TGTGCCAGTAGTACCAGACGGAAATCCTATGGCTACACCTTC. The encoded protein is CASSTRRKSYGYTF.

The gene calls are TRBV9 and TRBJ2-7; D might be TRBD2 (5 bases). V gave up 2 bases and J gave up 0 bases, with 9 bases separating them. Germline V lookup: CDR1 SGDLS, CDR2 YYNGEE. The CDR3 extends over 14 amino acids. The CDR3 protein is CASSVDFLSYEQYF. CDR3 DNA sequence: TGTGCCAGCAGCGTGGACTTTCTCTCCTACGAGCAGTACTTC.

The chain uses TRBV4-3 and TRBJ1-4; 9 bases match TRBD1. CDR1 and CDR2 (germline): LGHNA, YSLEER. The V and J ends lost 0 bases and 8 bases, in that order; junction bases with no gene match: 4. CDR3 length equals 15 residues. CDR3 loop: CASSQDWGQGEKLFF. DNA for the CDR3: TGCGCCAGCAGCCAAGATTGGGGACAGGGAGAAAAACTGTTTTTT.

The chain combines TRBV4-2 with TRBJ2-3, with a possible D match to TRBD2 (7 bases). CDR3 length equals 18 residues. V was shortened by 4 bases and J by 4 bases, with 24 bases between the two germline ends. CDR1 and CDR2 (germline): LGHNA, YNFKEQ. The CDR3 spells CASSRLMGGAGVPDTQYF. The CDR3 DNA sequence: TGTGCCAGCAGCCGGCTCATGGGGGGGGCCGGCGTTCCAGATACGCAGTATTTT.

The rearrangement uses TRBV9 and TRBJ2-1, with TRBD2 matching over 10 bases. J lost 1 base, V lost 0 bases, and 7 bases had no gene match. Germline V gene sequence: CDR1 SGDLS, CDR2 YYNGEE. The CDR3 spans 18 residues. CDR3 protein: CASSVESGGALSYNEQFF. CDR3 DNA sequence: TGTGCCAGCAGCGTAGAGAGCGGGGGGGCTCTATCCTACAATGAGCAGTTCTTC.

This chain connects TRBV24-1 to TRBJ2-7; TRBD2 is a possible D gene (6 bases). This CDR3 has 15 residues. Trimming stripped 3 bases from V and 6 bases from J, with 17 bases between. Germline values: CDR1 KGHDR, CDR2 SFDVKD. CDR3 amino acids: CATSDPAEGSGEQYF. The CDR3 DNA reads as TGTGCCACCAGTGATCCAGCGGAGGGTTCGGGCGAGCAGTACTTC.

The gene calls are TRBV6-5 and TRBJ1-4; D gene uncertain. Germline V gene data show CDR1 as MNHEY and CDR2 as SVGAGI. V was shortened by 4 bases and J by 7 bases, with 7 bases between the two germline ends. There are 12 residues in the CDR3. The CDR3, as DNA: TGTGCCAGCAGTTTTATAGGTGAAAAACTGTTTTTT. Protein: CASSFIGEKLFF.

The CDR3 nucleotides read TGCGCCAGCGGGGGCGGGAGCACTGAAGCTTTCTTT. It translates to CASGGGSTEAFF. V gene TRBV4-1 combines with J gene TRBJ1-1; D is possibly TRBD1 (6 bases). CDR1 and CDR2 from the germline V gene are MGHRA and YSYEKL. The CDR3 contains 12 residues. Trimming left V 8 bases short and J 4 bases short, with 11 bases between.

This rearrangement joins TRBV5-1 to TRBJ2-7, with D tentatively TRBD1 or TRBD2 (5 bases each). The germline CDR1 and CDR2 sequences are SGHRS and YFSETQ. The CDR3 has 16 amino acids. The ends were cut back, 1 base at V and 2 bases at J, with 16 bases in the middle. The CDR3 region is CASSLKSGTGAYEQYF. In DNA form, the CDR3 reads TGCGCCAGCAGCTTGAAGTCGGGGACGGGTGCCTACGAGCAGTACTTC.

J is TRBJ2-1 and V is TRBV7-9, with D tentatively TRBD1 or TRBD2 (5 bases each). The CDR3 totals 15 residues. V lost 4 bases and J 7 bases, leaving 17 bases between the germline ends. Germline V gene sequence: CDR1 SEHNR, CDR2 FQNEAQ (reference sequence). This CDR3 is CASSWGFRTNNEQFF. The CDR3 nucleotides read TGTGCCAGCAGCTGGGGGTTTCGGACAAATAATGAGCAGTTCTTC. Complete variable domain (other parts from reference TRBV7-9 and TRBJ2-1): DTGVSQNPRHKITKRGQNVTFRCDPISEHNRLYWYRQTLGQGPEFLTYFQNEAQLEKSRLLSDRFSAERPKGSFSTLEIQRTEQGDSAMYLCASSWGFRTNNEQFFGPGTRLTVL.

The rearrangement uses TRBV24-1 and TRBJ2-7; 8 bases are shared with TRBD1. This CDR3 spans 13 amino acids. The junction had 5 bases not matched to a gene; V was cut back by 6 bases and J by 5 bases. Germline CDR1 is KGHDR and CDR2 is SFDVKD. As DNA, the CDR3 is TGTGCCACCAGTTCAGGGGGCAAACACGAGCAGTACTTC. Translating gives CATSSGGKHEQYF.

V and J are TRBV5-1 and TRBJ2-3; D is ambiguous. Trimming stripped 0 bases from V and 6 bases from J, with 8 bases between. Germline CDR1 SGHRS, CDR2 YFSETQ. This CDR3 region has 13 residues. CDR3 amino acids: CASSLVLKDTQYF. In DNA, the CDR3 is TGCGCCAGCAGCTTGGTTCTCAAGGATACGCAGTATTTT.

The gene calls are TRBV25-1 and TRBJ1-2; D ambiguous. Per the germline V gene, CDR1 is MGHDK and CDR2 is SYGVNS. The CDR3 is made up of 15 amino acids. V lost 1 base and J 0 bases, leaving 9 bases between the germline ends. This CDR3 reads CASSESSAANYGYTF. CDR3 bases: TGTGCCAGCAGTGAATCAAGTGCAGCTAACTATGGCTACACCTTC.

The chain joins TRBV10-3 to TRBJ1-5; possibly TRBD1 for D (6 bases). CDR3 length: 14 amino acids. CDR1 and CDR2 from the germline V gene are ENHRY and SYGVKD. V shed 4 bases and J shed 5 bases, with 12 bases lying between them. The CDR3 bases are TGTGCCATCAGTGTATCGGGGGGCGATCAGCCCCAGCATTTT. It translates to CAISVSGGDQPQHF.

J is TRBJ2-1 and V is TRBV7-9; 8 nucleotides line up with TRBD1. The CDR3 is made up of 16 amino acids. V was pared by 4 bases and J by 2 bases, with 7 bases of the junction left unmatched. Germline CDR1 is SEHNR and CDR2 is FQNEAQ (reference sequence). This CDR3 is CASSSSDRGTYNEQFF. DNA for the CDR3: TGTGCCAGCAGCTCCTCCGACAGGGGTACCTACAATGAGCAGTTCTTC.

The J gene is TRBJ1-1, the V gene TRBV18; no reliable D call. Germline V gives CDR1 KGHSH, CDR2 LQKENI. Trimming stripped 0 bases from V and 2 bases from J, with 13 bases between. The CDR3 contains 16 residues. CDR3 sequence: CASSPPTSGLNTEAFF. DNA for the CDR3: TGTGCCAGCTCACCACCGACCTCGGGCCTTAACACTGAAGCTTTCTTT.

The rearrangement links TRBV11-3 to TRBJ1-1, with 8 bases fitting TRBD1. Germline lookup yields CDR1 SGHNT and CDR2 YENEEA. V was clipped by 4 bases and J by 0 bases; unmatched bases: 7. This CDR3 is built from 16 residues. This CDR3 reads CASSSRTGWVNTEAFF. CDR3 in DNA: TGTGCCAGCAGCTCGCGGACAGGGTGGGTGAACACTGAAGCTTTCTTT.

This chain joins TRBV24-1 and TRBJ2-6; D is uncertain. CDR1 and CDR2 from the germline V gene are KGHDR and SFDVKD. CDR3 length equals 16 residues. Trimming removed 4 bases from V and 4 bases from J, with 13 bases in between. The CDR3 sequence: CATSDSTSPGANVLTF. DNA for the CDR3: TGTGCCACCAGTGACTCCACTTCCCCCGGGGCCAACGTCCTGACTTTC.

This clone has a single count. This chain uses TRBV7-3 with TRBJ2-5, with D unclear. V was shortened by 2 bases and J by 5 bases, with 12 bases between the two germline ends. CDR1 SGHTA and CDR2 FQGTGA come from the germline V gene. The CDR3 loop spans 14 amino acids. Here the CDR3 reads CASSLFGDSETQYF. CDR3 DNA: TGTGCCAGCAGCTTATTCGGCGACTCGGAGACCCAGTACTTC.

This clone came up once. V is TRBV12-5 and J is TRBJ1-4; 7 nucleotides line up with TRBD1. After removal of 3 bases from V and 0 bases from J, the junction contained 1 base not matched to a gene. Germline CDR1 reads LGHNT; CDR2 reads FRNRAP. The CDR3 is 15 residues long. CDR3 DNA: TGTGCTAGTGGTTTAGGGACAGCAACTAATGAAAAACTGTTTTTT. This sequence encodes CASGLGTATNEKLFF.

The chain links TRBV24-1 to TRBJ2-3; D assignment may be TRBD1 or TRBD2 (6 bases each). The V end lost 1 base, the J end lost 5 bases, and 24 bases lay between the germline ends. The germline V gene has CDR1 KGHDR and CDR2 SFDVKD. This CDR3 spans 19 amino acids. The CDR3 region has the DNA TGTGCCACCAGTGATTTCTTGGGGGGCGCCCAACCTGAGGGAGATACGCAGTATTTT. Translated, it gives CATSDFLGGAQPEGDTQYF.

The CDR3 bases are TGCGCCAGCAGCCGCGACACACCGAACACCGGGGAGCTGTTTTTT. Translating it yields CASSRDTPNTGELFF. The chain combines TRBV5-1 with TRBJ2-2; D gene unclear. V shed 4 bases and J shed 0 bases, with 10 bases lying between them. This CDR3 comprises 15 residues. Per germline, CDR1 SGHRS and CDR2 YFSETQ.

The V gene is TRBV30, the J gene TRBJ2-7; 9 bases match TRBD2. Germline trimming cut 1 base from V and 1 base from J; bases unmatched to any gene: 5. The CDR3 has 15 amino acids. CDR1 is GTSNPN, CDR2 SVGIG, per germline (reference sequence). The CDR3 spells CAWSGLAGYSYEQYF. The CDR3 region has the DNA TGTGCCTGGAGTGGGCTAGCGGGGTATTCCTACGAGCAGTACTTC.

The chain combines TRBV6-5 with TRBJ1-2; a possible D gene is TRBD1 (5 bases). Trimming shortened V by 6 bases and J by 3 bases, and 8 bases separated the two germline ends. CDR1 is MNHEY and CDR2 is SVGAGI in the germline V gene. The CDR3 runs to 12 residues. CDR3 in DNA: TGTGCCAGCAGAGGAGGGGACTATGGCTACACCTTC. Translating gives CASRGGDYGYTF.